The 24 T cell receptor beta chains presented below share a single source sample, sequenced in a study of blood T cell repertoires in COVID-19. Assay: immunoSEQ multiplex PCR; the TCRdb copy retains only in-frame clones and omits some. This table holds about 260,000 clones, about 87% found once. The sequencing sample was made of PBMCs or T cells enriched from blood (not recorded which). These TCRs come from a man aged 50-59 years who had been exposed to COVID-19.

The chain employs TRBV24-1 and TRBJ2-1; 12 bases are a match to TRBD2. V trimming: 4 bases; J trimming: 7 bases; junction bases outside the gene matches: 7. This CDR3 spans 16 amino acids. In germline, CDR1 is KGHDR, CDR2 SFDVKD. This chain's CDR3 is CATSDSLAGGWNEQFF. DNA of the CDR3: TGTGCCACCAGTGACTCTCTAGCGGGAGGGTGGAATGAGCAGTTCTTC.

The V call is TRBV28, the J call TRBJ1-2; TRBD1 matches 11 bases. Germline V lookup: CDR1 MDHEN, CDR2 SYDVKM. This CDR3 spans 17 amino acids. V shed 2 bases, J shed 4 bases, and the junction held 9 bases outside the gene matches. The CDR3 region has the DNA TGTGCCAGCAGTTTAAGGACAGGGGGCTTCGAGACCTATGGCTACACCTTC. It is translated as CASSLRTGGFETYGYTF.

This clone has more than one count but fewer than ten. The V call is TRBV12-3 or TRBV12-4, the J call TRBJ2-5, with D possibly matching TRBD2 (6 bases). This CDR3 spans 13 amino acids. The V gene lost 3 bases and the J gene lost 5 bases, with 10 bases spanning the gap. The CDR3 protein is CASSFSGRETQYF. CDR3 coding DNA: TGTGCCAGCAGTTTCTCAGGGAGGGAGACCCAGTACTTC.

V gene TRBV14 combines with J gene TRBJ2-1, with 11 positions matching TRBD2. Trimming cost V 4 bases and J 3 bases; bases outside gene matches: 8. The CDR3 covers 17 residues. CDR1 SGHDN and CDR2 FVKESK come from the germline V gene. CDR3 residues: CASSPKRLAGRYNEQFF. CDR3 in DNA: TGTGCCAGCAGCCCAAAAAGACTAGCGGGACGCTACAATGAGCAGTTCTTC.

As regards this clone: Distinct nucleotide sequences in the sample also encode this CDR3. The V gene is TRBV18, the J gene TRBJ1-1; D is perhaps TRBD1 (5 bases). V lost 6 bases to trimming and J lost 0 bases, with 8 bases between them. The CDR3 contains 13 residues. The germline CDR1 and CDR2 sequences are KGHSH and LQKENI. Here the CDR3 reads CASSTDMNTEAFF. In nucleotides, the CDR3 is TGTGCCAGCTCGACAGACATGAACACTGAAGCTTTCTTT. Complete variable domain (other parts from reference TRBV18 and TRBJ1-1): NAGVMQNPRHLVRRRGQEARLRCSPMKGHSHVYWYRQLPEEGLKFMVYLQKENIIDESGMPKERFSAEFPKEGPSILRIQQVVRGDSAAYFCASSTDMNTEAFFGQGTRLTVV.

This clone was detected once. The chain uses TRBV28 and TRBJ1-5; D perhaps matches TRBD1 (6 bases). CDR3 length: 14 amino acids. Germline V gene sequence: CDR1 MDHEN, CDR2 SYDVKM. The CDR3 here is CGSSGQGWNQPQHF. DNA of the CDR3: TGTGGGTCCTCAGGGCAGGGGTGGAATCAGCCCCAGCATTTT.

The CDR3 reads CASSLITGFANEKLFF. In DNA form, the CDR3 reads TGTGCCAGCAGTTTAATCACCGGGTTCGCTAATGAAAAACTGTTTTTT. The chain joins TRBV28 to TRBJ1-4, with D unresolved. The CDR3 extends over 16 amino acids. CDR1 is MDHEN and CDR2 is SYDVKM in the germline V gene. The ends were cut back, 2 bases at V and 3 bases at J, with 13 bases in the middle.

This clone appeared a single time. For the CDR3, the DNA is TGTGCCAGCAGCCAAGATGTGCACAGGGACACCGGGGAGCTGTTTTTT. The encoded protein is CASSQDVHRDTGELFF. The genes are TRBV4-2 and TRBJ2-2, with D perhaps TRBD1 (6 bases). The CDR3 sequence is 16 residues long. Trimming took 0 bases from V and 3 from J, leaving 11 bases between them. The germline gives CDR1 LGHNA, CDR2 YNFKEQ.

The CDR3 spells CASSLVQTTGAYEQYF. For the CDR3, the DNA is TGCGCCAGCAGCTTGGTGCAGACTACGGGAGCCTACGAGCAGTACTTC. The rearrangement links TRBV5-1 to TRBJ2-7; possible D gene TRBD2, 6 bases. This CDR3 is built from 16 residues. Germline CDR1 is SGHRS and CDR2 is YFSETQ. Trimming cost V 0 bases and J 2 bases, with 15 bases left between them.

The chain recombines TRBV4-2 with TRBJ2-4; the match to TRBD2 covers 16 bases. The CDR3 covers 21 residues. Germline V CDR1 and CDR2: LGHNA, YNFKEQ. Germline trimming cut 4 bases from V and 0 bases from J; bases unmatched to any gene: 12. The CDR3 sequence: CASSPTTGLAGGYLAKNIQYF. CDR3 DNA: TGTGCCAGCAGCCCCACCACGGGACTAGCGGGAGGGTACTTAGCCAAAAACATTCAGTACTTC.

This chain joins TRBV7-2 and TRBJ1-2; 8 nucleotides agree with TRBD1. Trimming cost V 1 base and J 8 bases; bases outside gene matches: 9. This CDR3 region has 15 residues. Germline V CDR1 and CDR2: SGHTA, FQGNSA. CDR3 coding DNA: TGTGCCAGCAGCTTAGGGACAGGGACCTGGGGAGGCTACACCTTC. Protein sequence: CASSLGTGTWGGYTF.

The chain carries TRBV30 and TRBJ2-3; TRBD2 matches at 7 bases. This CDR3 comprises 14 residues. V was clipped by 5 bases and J by 4 bases; unmatched bases: 9. The germline V gene has CDR1 GTSNPN and CDR2 SVGIG (reference sequence). Here the CDR3 reads CAWERGGSADTQYF. The CDR3 nucleotides read TGTGCCTGGGAGCGGGGCGGGAGTGCAGATACGCAGTATTTT.

In this sample, this clone turned up once. V and J are TRBV3-1 (or the pseudogene TRBV3-2) and TRBJ2-1; TRBD2 matches at 10 bases. CDR3 length: 15 residues. Germline trimming cut 3 bases from V and 8 bases from J; bases unmatched to any gene: 7. Germline lookup yields CDR1 LGHDT and CDR2 YNNKEL (reference sequence). In DNA, the CDR3 is TGTGCCAGCAGCCAGTGGGCTAGCGGGAGTTATGAGCAGTTCTTC. It translates to CASSQWASGSYEQFF.

The sample holds a few counts of this clone. This chain uses TRBV28 with TRBJ1-5, with no clear D. Germline V gene data show CDR1 as MDHEN and CDR2 as SYDVKM. Between the trimmed V and J ends, which lost 4 bases and 2 bases, there was a span of 12 bases. CDR3 length equals 15 residues. The CDR3 is CASSSGKRGNQPQHF. The CDR3 bases are TGTGCCAGCAGTTCGGGAAAACGGGGCAATCAGCCCCAGCATTTT.

This clone was observed a single time. V is TRBV7-2 and J is TRBJ1-4; D gene uncertain. The CDR3 covers 14 residues. From germline, CDR1 is SGHTA and CDR2 FQGNSA. The V end was cut by 8 bases, the J end by 4 bases, with 14 bases between. The CDR3: CASGRQANNEKLFF. The CDR3 coding sequence is TGTGCCAGCGGTCGGCAGGCAAATAATGAAAAACTGTTTTTT.

This clone was recorded a few times. The J gene is TRBJ1-2, the V gene TRBV28, with D unclear. Trimming removed 2 bases from V and 5 bases from J, with 9 bases in between. Germline V gene lookup returns CDR1 MDHEN and CDR2 SYDVKM. This CDR3 is 13 amino acids long. CDR3: CASSLGQIYGYTF. DNA of the CDR3: TGTGCCAGCAGTTTAGGCCAGATTTATGGCTACACCTTC.

This rearrangement joins TRBV24-1 to TRBJ2-7; possible D gene TRBD1, 6 bases. V shed 0 bases and J shed 3 bases, with 17 bases lying between them. The germline V gene has CDR1 KGHDR and CDR2 SFDVKD. This CDR3 region has 17 residues. CDR3 amino acids: CATSDLNLPGEFYEQYF. Here the CDR3 DNA reads TGTGCCACCAGTGATTTGAATCTGCCAGGGGAATTCTACGAGCAGTACTTC.

This clone was found a few times. This chain joins TRBV13 and TRBJ1-5; 7 bases fit TRBD1. This CDR3 region has 15 residues. The germline V gene encodes CDR1 PRHDT and CDR2 FYEKMQ (reference sequence). After removal of 0 bases from V and 4 bases from J, the junction contained 3 bases not matched to a gene. CDR3 sequence reads: CASSLGTGLNQPQHF. The CDR3 coding sequence is TGTGCCAGCAGCTTAGGGACAGGGCTTAATCAGCCCCAGCATTTT. Together with reference TRBV13 and TRBJ1-5, the CDR3 gives the full variable domain: AAGVIQSPRHLIKEKRETATLKCYPIPRHDTVYWYQQGPGQDPQFLISFYEKMQSDKGSIPDRFSAQQFSDYHSELNMSSLELGDSALYFCASSLGTGLNQPQHFGDGTRLSIL.

The CDR3 spells CASSKQTSPNTEAFF. The CDR3 DNA is TGTGCCAGCAGCAAACAGACATCTCCTAACACTGAAGCTTTCTTT. V usage is TRBV9 and J usage is TRBJ1-1; D unclear. Germline CDR1 is SGDLS and CDR2 is YYNGEE. The CDR3 has 15 amino acids. The V gene lost 4 bases and the J gene lost 2 bases, with 15 bases spanning the gap.

The chain carries TRBV27 and TRBJ1-6, with 8 bases matching TRBD1. Losses at the gene ends were 7 bases for V and 10 bases for J; bases not matched to a gene: 9. Germline-derived CDR1 and CDR2 are MNHEY and SMNVEV (reference sequence). The CDR3 sequence is 14 residues long. The CDR3 spells CASTYRGEWSPLHF. CDR3 nucleotides: TGTGCCAGCACCTACAGGGGGGAATGGTCACCCCTCCACTTT.

V and J are TRBV28 and TRBJ1-1; 9 bases align to TRBD1. This CDR3 is 14 amino acids long. The germline gives CDR1 MDHEN, CDR2 SYDVKM. V was pared by 6 bases and J by 6 bases, with 8 bases of the junction left unmatched. The CDR3 protein is CASSRTGGEAEAFF. The CDR3 DNA follows: TGTGCCAGCAGCCGAACAGGGGGCGAGGCTGAAGCTTTCTTT.

The rearrangement links TRBV27 to TRBJ1-4, with a tentative D call TRBD1 (6 bases). Per germline, CDR1 MNHEY and CDR2 SMNVEV (reference sequence). Deletions cut 3 bases from V and 4 bases from J, with 9 bases between. The CDR3 spans 14 residues. The CDR3 DNA is TGTGCCAGCAGTTTGAGGGGGTTTAATGAAAAACTGTTTTTT. This encodes CASSLRGFNEKLFF.

V gene TRBV28 combines with J gene TRBJ2-5; no clear D gene. The CDR3 has 15 residues. Trimming took 5 bases from V and 4 from J, leaving 17 bases between them. Germline V lookup: CDR1 MDHEN, CDR2 SYDVKM. The CDR3 DNA reads as TGTGCCAGCAGTACCCTCTGGCTAAGACTAGAGACCCAGTACTTC. Amino acids: CASSTLWLRLETQYF. The whole variable domain, filled in from reference TRBV28 and TRBJ2-5, reads DVKVTQSSRYLVKRTGEKVFLECVQDMDHENMFWYRQDPGLGLRLIYFSYDVKMKEKGDIPEGYSVSREKKERFSLILESASTNQTSMYLCASSTLWLRLETQYFGPGTRLLVL.

V is TRBV15 and J is TRBJ1-6; no definite D call. The V gene lost 8 bases and the J gene lost 3 bases, with 11 bases spanning the gap. The CDR3 spans 14 residues. The germline V gene has CDR1 LNHNV and CDR2 YYDKDF (reference sequence). CDR3 protein: CATSQQLYNSPLHF. The CDR3 bases are TGTGCCACCTCACAGCAGCTCTATAATTCACCCCTCCACTTT.